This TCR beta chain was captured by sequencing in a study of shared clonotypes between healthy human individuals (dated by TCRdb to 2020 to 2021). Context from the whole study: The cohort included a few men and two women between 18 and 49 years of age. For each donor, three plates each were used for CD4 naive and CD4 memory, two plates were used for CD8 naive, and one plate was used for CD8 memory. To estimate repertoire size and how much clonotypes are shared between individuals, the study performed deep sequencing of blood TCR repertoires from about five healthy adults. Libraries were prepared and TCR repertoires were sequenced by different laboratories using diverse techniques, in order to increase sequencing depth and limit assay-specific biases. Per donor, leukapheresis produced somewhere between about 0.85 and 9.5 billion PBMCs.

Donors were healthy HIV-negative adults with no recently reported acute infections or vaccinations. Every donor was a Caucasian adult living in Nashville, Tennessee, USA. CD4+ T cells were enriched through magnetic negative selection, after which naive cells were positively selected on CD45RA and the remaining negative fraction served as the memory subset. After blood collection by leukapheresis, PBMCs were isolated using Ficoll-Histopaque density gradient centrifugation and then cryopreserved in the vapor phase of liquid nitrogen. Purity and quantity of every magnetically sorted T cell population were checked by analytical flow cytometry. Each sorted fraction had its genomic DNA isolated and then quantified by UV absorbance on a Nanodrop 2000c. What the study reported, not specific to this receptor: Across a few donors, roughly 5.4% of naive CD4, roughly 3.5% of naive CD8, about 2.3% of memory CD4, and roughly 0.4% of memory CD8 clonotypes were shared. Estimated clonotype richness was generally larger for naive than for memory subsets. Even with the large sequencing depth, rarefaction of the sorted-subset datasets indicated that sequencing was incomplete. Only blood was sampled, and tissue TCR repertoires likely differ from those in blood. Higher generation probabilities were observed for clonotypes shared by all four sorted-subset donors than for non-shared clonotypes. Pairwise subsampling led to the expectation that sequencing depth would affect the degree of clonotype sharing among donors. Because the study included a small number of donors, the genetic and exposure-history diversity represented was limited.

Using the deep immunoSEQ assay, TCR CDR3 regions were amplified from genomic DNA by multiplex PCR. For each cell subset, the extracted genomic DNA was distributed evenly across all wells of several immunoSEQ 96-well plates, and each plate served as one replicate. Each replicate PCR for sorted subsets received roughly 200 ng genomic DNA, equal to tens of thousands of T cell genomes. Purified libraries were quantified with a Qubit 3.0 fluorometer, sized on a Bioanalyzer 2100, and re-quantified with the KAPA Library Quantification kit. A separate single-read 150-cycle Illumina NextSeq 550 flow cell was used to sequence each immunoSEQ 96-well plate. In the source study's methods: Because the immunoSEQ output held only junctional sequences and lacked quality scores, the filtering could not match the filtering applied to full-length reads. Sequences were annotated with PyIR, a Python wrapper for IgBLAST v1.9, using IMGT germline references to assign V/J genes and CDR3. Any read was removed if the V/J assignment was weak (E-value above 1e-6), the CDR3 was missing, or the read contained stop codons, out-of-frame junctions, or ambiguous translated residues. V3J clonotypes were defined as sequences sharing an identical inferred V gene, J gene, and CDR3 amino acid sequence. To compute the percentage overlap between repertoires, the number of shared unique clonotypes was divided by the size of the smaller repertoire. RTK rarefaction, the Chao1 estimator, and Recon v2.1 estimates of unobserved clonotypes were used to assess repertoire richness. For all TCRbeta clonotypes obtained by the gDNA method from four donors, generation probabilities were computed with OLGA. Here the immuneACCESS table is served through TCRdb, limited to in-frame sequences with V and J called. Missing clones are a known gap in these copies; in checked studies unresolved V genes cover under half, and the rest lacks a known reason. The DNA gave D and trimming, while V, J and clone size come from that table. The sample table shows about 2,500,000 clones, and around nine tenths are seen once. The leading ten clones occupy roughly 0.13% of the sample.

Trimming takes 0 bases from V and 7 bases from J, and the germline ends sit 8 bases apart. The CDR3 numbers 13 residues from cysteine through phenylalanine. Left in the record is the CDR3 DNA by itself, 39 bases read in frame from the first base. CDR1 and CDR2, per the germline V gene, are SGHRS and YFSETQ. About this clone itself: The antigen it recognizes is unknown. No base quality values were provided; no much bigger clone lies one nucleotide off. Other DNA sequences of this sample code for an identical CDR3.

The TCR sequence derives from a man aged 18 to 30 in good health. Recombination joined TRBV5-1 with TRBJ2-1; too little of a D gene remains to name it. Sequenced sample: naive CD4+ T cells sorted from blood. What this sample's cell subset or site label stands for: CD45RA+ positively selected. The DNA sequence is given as TGCGCCAGCAGCTTGGAGGCTGGGAATGAGCAGTTCTTC. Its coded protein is CASSLEAGNEQFF.